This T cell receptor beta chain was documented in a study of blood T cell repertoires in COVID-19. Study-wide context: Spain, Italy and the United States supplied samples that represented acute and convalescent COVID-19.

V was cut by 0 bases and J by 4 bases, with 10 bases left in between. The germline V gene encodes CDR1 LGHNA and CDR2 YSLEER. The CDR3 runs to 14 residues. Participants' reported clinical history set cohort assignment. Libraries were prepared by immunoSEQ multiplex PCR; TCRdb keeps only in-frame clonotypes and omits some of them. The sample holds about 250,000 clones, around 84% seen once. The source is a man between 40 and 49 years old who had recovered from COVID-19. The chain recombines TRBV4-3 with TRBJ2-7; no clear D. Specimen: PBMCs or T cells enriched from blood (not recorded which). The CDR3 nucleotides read TGCGCCAGCAGCCAAGATATGCTAAGTTACGAGCAGTACTTC. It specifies CASSQDMLSYEQYF.